This T cell receptor (beta chain) was identified during a study of blood T cell repertoires in COVID-19. Data came from immunoSEQ multiplex PCR; TCRdb stores just in-frame clones and leaves some out. The table has 350,000 or so clones, roughly 90% seen once; the top ten hold 1%. The CDR3 spans 15 residues. Trimming removed 2 bases from V and 6 bases from J; junction bases left unmatched: 7. From germline, CDR1 is KGHSH and CDR2 LQKENI. The clonotype comes from a woman in her 30s who had been exposed to COVID-19. The V gene is TRBV18, the J gene TRBJ2-3; 8 bases line up with TRBD2. Sequenced sample: PBMCs or T cells enriched from blood (not recorded which). The CDR3: CASSPESGSGDTQYF. The CDR3 DNA reads TGTGCCAGCTCACCAGAGAGCGGGAGTGGGGATACGCAGTATTTT.